This T cell receptor beta chain appears in the sequencing data of a study of shared clonotypes between healthy human individuals. Study context: Donors had three CD4 naive, three CD4 memory, two CD8 naive and one CD8 memory plate apiece. Broader study findings: The naive CD4 repertoires of a handful of donors were compared, and approximately 5% of clonotypes were shared. Sampling involved blood alone; tissue repertoires likely differ. In general, naive subsets displayed greater estimated richness than memory subsets did.

Here immunoSEQ multiplex PCR was the method, and the copy in TCRdb shows in-frame clones only, minus some. The sample includes about 690,000 clones, about 92% seen only once; the top ten take more than 30%. A remark on this clone: Its antigen remains unknown.

The CDR3 has 14 residues. V was pared by 5 bases and J by 3 bases, with 13 bases between. The germline gives CDR1 SEHNR, CDR2 FQNEAQ (reference sequence). The chain employs TRBV7-9 and TRBJ2-5; D is unresolved. Specimen: memory CD8+ T cells from PBMCs. Subset here: CD45RO+ cells pooled with CCR7-negative TemRA cells. The TCR sequence derives from a young man in good health. Some clones in this sample may be carry-over from other donors' samples. For the CDR3, the DNA is TGTGCCAGCAGCCCTAATCCTAGTGAAGAGACCCAGTACTTC. As protein: CASSPNPSEETQYF.